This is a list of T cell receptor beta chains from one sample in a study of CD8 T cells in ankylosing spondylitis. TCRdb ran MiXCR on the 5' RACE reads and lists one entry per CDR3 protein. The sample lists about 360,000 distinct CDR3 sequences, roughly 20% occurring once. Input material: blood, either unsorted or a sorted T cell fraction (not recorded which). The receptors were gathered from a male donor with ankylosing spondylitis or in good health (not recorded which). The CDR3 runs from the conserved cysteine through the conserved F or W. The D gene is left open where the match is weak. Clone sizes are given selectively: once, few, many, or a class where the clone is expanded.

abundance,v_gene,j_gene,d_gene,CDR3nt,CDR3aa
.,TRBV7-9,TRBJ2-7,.,TGTGCCAGCAGCTTAGAGGATGACTACGAGCAGTACTTC,CASSLEDDYEQYF
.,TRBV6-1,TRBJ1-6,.,TGTGCCAGCAGGAAGATGGTTCGGAATTCACCCCTCCACTTT,CASRKMVRNSPLHF
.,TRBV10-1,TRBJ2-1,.,TGCGCCAGCAGTGAGGGGCTTGGGAATGAGCAGTTCTTC,CASSEGLGNEQFF
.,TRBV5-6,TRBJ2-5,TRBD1,TGTGCCAGCAGCCCGGAGACAGGGTACGAAGAGACCCAGTACTTC,CASSPETGYEETQYF
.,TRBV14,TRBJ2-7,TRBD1,TGTGCCAGCAGCCAATATTCGACAGGGCCTACCTACGAGCAGTACTTC,CASSQYSTGPTYEQYF
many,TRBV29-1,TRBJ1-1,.,TGCAGCGTTGAAGATCTTCAGGCAGGGACACTGGGAGCTTTCTTT,CSVEDLQAGTLGAFF
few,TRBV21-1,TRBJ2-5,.,TGTGCCAGCAGCAGGGCTAGCGGCCAAGAGACCCAGTACTTC,CASSRASGQETQYF
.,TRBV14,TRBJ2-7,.,TGTGCCAGCAGCCCCTGGACAGAACGCGCCTACGAGCAGTACTTC,CASSPWTERAYEQYF
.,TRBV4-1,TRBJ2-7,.,TGCGCCAGCAGCCAAGATCAGAGATTTTACGAGCAGTACTTC,CASSQDQRFYEQYF
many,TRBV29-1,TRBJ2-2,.,TGCAGCGTTGAAGGGGCCGGGGAGCTGTTTTTT,CSVEGAGELFF
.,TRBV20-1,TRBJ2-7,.,TGCAGTGCTAGAGACCGGGACGGTAGCTCCTACGAGCAGTACTTC,CSARDRDGSSYEQYF
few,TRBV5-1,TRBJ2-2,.,TGCGCCAGCAGCTTGGACAGTTCGAACACCGGGGAGCTGTTTTTT,CASSLDSSNTGELFF
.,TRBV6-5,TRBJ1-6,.,TGTGCCAGCAGTTACTCGAGACAGGTTAACACACCCCTCCACTTT,CASSYSRQVNTPLHF
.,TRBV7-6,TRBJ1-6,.,TGTGCCAGCAGCTCCCTTCCCTCCAGGGGTTCACCCCTCCACTTT,CASSSLPSRGSPLHF
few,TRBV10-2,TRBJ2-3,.,TGCGCCAGCAGTGAGGCAGTTCCTTTCGGCCCAGATACGCAGTATTTT,CASSEAVPFGPDTQYF
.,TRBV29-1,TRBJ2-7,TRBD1,TGCAGCGCCGGACAGGGAGACTACGAGCAGTACTTC,CSAGQGDYEQYF
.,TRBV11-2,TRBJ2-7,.,TGTGCCAGCAGCCCGCCCATCTACGAGCAGTACTTC,CASSPPIYEQYF
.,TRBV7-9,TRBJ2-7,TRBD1,TGTGCCAGCAGCTCAAACTACAGGGGATCCTACGAGCAGTACTTC,CASSSNYRGSYEQYF
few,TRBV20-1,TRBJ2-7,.,TGCAGTGCTGGGATAGCGGAGACCAACTCCTACGAGCAGTACTTC,CSAGIAETNSYEQYF
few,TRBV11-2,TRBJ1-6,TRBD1,TGTGCCAGCAGCGAAACAGGGGATCTAAGTTCACCCCTCCACTTT,CASSETGDLSSPLHF
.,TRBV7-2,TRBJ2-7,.,TGTGCCAGCAGCTTAGGAGTGGGGGTCTACGAGCAGTACTTC,CASSLGVGVYEQYF
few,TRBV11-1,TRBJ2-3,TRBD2,TGTGCCAGCAGCTCTGGGACTAGCGGGGGGTATTCTCGCACAGATACGCAGTATTTT,CASSSGTSGGYSRTDTQYF
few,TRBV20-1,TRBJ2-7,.,TGCAGTGCCCTACCCCGGGAAGTACCTTCCTACGAGCAGTACTTC,CSALPREVPSYEQYF
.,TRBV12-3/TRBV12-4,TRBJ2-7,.,TGTGCCAGCAGCCCTGACAGCATGGAGACCTACGAGCAGTACTTC,CASSPDSMETYEQYF
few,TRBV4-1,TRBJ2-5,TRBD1,TGCGCCAGCAGCACAACCGCTGACAGGGTCGGCGGGGAGACCCAGTACTTC,CASSTTADRVGGETQYF
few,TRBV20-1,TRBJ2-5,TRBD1,TGCAGTGCTTACATGGGGGACAGGGAACAAGAGACCCAGTACTTC,CSAYMGDREQETQYF
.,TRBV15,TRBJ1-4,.,TGTGCCACCAACGTACCTCAGGAAAATAATGAAAAACTGTTTTTT,CATNVPQENNEKLFF
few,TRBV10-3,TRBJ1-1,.,TGTGCCACCCCCGACCGCGAGGACATCACTGAAGCTTTCTTT,CATPDREDITEAFF
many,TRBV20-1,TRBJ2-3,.,TGCAGTGCTCCTAGCGTCGATACGCAGTATTTT,CSAPSVDTQYF
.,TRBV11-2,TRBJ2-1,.,TGTGCCAGCAGCCCCGTCAGGCCGAGCTCCTACAATGAGCAGTTCTTC,CASSPVRPSSYNEQFF
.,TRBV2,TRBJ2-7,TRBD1,TGTGCCAGCAGTGGTACGGACAGGGATTACGAGCAGTACTTC,CASSGTDRDYEQYF
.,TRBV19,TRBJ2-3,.,TGTGCCAGTAGAGGCGGTAGGGCAGATACGCAGTATTTT,CASRGGRADTQYF
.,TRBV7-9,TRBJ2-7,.,TGTGCCAGCAGCCGAAGCGAAGGGTCCTACGAGCAGTACTTC,CASSRSEGSYEQYF
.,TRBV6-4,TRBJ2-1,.,TGTGCCAGCAGTGACTCGAGTTGGGGTGAGCAGTTCTTC,CASSDSSWGEQFF
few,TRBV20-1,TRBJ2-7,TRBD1,TGCAGTGCTCCCAGGGGGGGACAGGGACGTGAGCAGTACTTC,CSAPRGGQGREQYF
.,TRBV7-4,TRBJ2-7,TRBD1,TGTGCCAGCAGCTGCCGGGACAGGGGTTTCGACGAGCAGTACTTC,CASSCRDRGFDEQYF
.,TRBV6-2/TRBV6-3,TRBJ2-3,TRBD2,TGTGCCAGCAGTTACAATTTGCTAGCGGGCCCAGATACGCAGTATTTT,CASSYNLLAGPDTQYF
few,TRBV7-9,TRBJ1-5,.,TGTGCCAGCAGCTTAGGAACAGAGAGTGGCCAGCCCCAGCATTTT,CASSLGTESGQPQHF
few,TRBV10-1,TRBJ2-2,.,TGCGCCAGCAGTGAGTTTAGCTTAATCACCGGGGAGCTGTTTTTT,CASSEFSLITGELFF
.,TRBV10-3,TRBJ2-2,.,TGTGCCATCAGTGAGGTTGGACAGCAAGCCGGGGAGCTGTTTTTT,CAISEVGQQAGELFF
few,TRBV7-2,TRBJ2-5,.,TGTGCCAGCAGCTTAGTCGGGGGAAGAAAAGAGACCCAGTACTTC,CASSLVGGRKETQYF